This T cell receptor beta chain was recorded in a study of blood T cell repertoires in COVID-19. Across the whole study: The United States, Italy and Spain were the sources of the acute and convalescent COVID-19 samples. Nucleic acid was either cDNA or gDNA, and it came from T cells, B-cell-depleted T cells, or PBMCs.

Germline values: CDR1 SGHAT, CDR2 FQDESV (reference sequence). The CDR3 has 16 amino acids. Trimming removed 5 bases from V and 7 bases from J; junction bases left unmatched: 11. As handled by the study authors: Reference gene primer amplification gave estimated nucleated cell counts. Here immunoSEQ multiplex PCR was the method, and the copy in TCRdb shows in-frame clones only, minus some. That table supplies the V and J calls and clone size; D and trimming were determined from the DNA. The table shows under 65,000 clones, with around 89% occurring only once. What was sequenced was peripheral blood. This TCR came from a man in his 60s with acute or convalescent COVID-19. The chain employs TRBV11-1 and TRBJ2-1, with 10 bases identical to TRBD1. Here the CDR3 reads CASSRGDRGYKNEQFF. Here the CDR3 DNA reads TGTGCCAGCAGCCGTGGGGACAGGGGCTATAAAAATGAGCAGTTCTTC.